One sample yielded the 30 T cell receptor beta chains listed below, sequenced in a study of blood T cell dynamics during melanoma immunotherapy. Time point given: week 3, after first cycle of checkpoint inhibitor. Some clones are missing from TCRdb's copy, which holds only in-frame ones; the method was immunoSEQ multiplex PCR. The profile covers about 10,000 clones, with approximately 86% appearing a single time and about 4% taken by the ten largest. Sequencing was performed on blood, taken from a patient treated with checkpoint blockade. These receptors were taken from a human donor with melanoma.

With respect to this clone: Given the absence of the conserved phenylalanine or tryptophan at the CDR3 end, a read error is likely. The DNA is omitted, as the CDR3 cannot be located on it reliably, and the CDR3 follows TCRdb's listing. The V call is TRBV7-9, the J call TRBJ1-1; TRBD1, the table's D call, lacks a check against the DNA. The CDR3 is 13 amino acids in total, end residues counted. Germline lookup yields CDR1 SEHNR and CDR2 FQNEAQ (reference sequence). The CDR3 region is CASSQRARGLLYP.

V and J are TRBV19 and TRBJ1-5; maybe TRBD1 (5 bases). The V end lost 4 bases, the J end lost 0 bases, and 10 bases lay between the germline ends. Per germline, CDR1 LNHDA and CDR2 SQIVND (reference sequence). The CDR3 extends over 15 amino acids. For the CDR3, the DNA is TGTGCCAGTAGTAGACAGCCTTATAGCAATCAGCCCCAGCATTTT. Translated, it gives CASSRQPYSNQPQHF.

This chain links TRBV15 with TRBJ1-5; tentatively, D is TRBD1 (5 bases). This CDR3 is 17 amino acids long. Germline-derived CDR1 and CDR2 are LNHNV and YYDKDF (reference sequence). The ends were cut back, 0 bases at V and 7 bases at J, with 19 bases in the middle. In nucleotides, the CDR3 is TGTGCCACCAGCAGAGATCGACCGGGGCCCCCAGGCCAGCCCCAGCATTTT. Its translation is CATSRDRPGPPGQPQHF. Full variable domain (remainder filled in from reference TRBV15 and TRBJ1-5): DAMVIQNPRYQVTQFGKPVTLSCSQTLNHNVMYWYQQKSSQAPKLLFHYYDKDFNNEADTPDNFQSRRPNTSFCFLDIRSPGLGDTAMYLCATSRDRPGPPGQPQHFGDGTRLSIL.

This rearrangement joins TRBV9 to TRBJ2-1; weak D call: TRBD2 (6 bases). This CDR3 spans 15 amino acids. V lost 3 bases and J lost 2, with 12 bases in between. Germline V gives CDR1 SGDLS, CDR2 YYNGEE. The CDR3 DNA sequence: TGTGCCAGCAGCGCGGGACTCCCTCCCTACAATGAGCAGTTCTTC. Protein: CASSAGLPPYNEQFF. The full variable domain, with the rest looked up from reference TRBV9 and TRBJ2-1, is DSGVTQTPKHLITATGQRVTLRCSPRSGDLSVYWYQQSLDQGLQFLIQYYNGEERAKGNILERFSAQQFPDLHSELNLSSLELGDSALYFCASSAGLPPYNEQFFGPGTRLTVL.

The chain uses TRBV6-6 and TRBJ1-3; no definite D call. The CDR3 is made up of 15 amino acids. Trimming cost V 4 bases and J 0 bases, with 10 bases left between them. Germline V gives CDR1 MNHNY, CDR2 SVGAGI (reference sequence). The CDR3 nucleotides are TGTGCCAGCAGTTGGGCAGAGAGCTCTGGAAACACCATATATTTT. It is translated as CASSWAESSGNTIYF.

The J gene is TRBJ2-3, the V gene TRBV5-8; D may correspond to TRBD1 or TRBD2 (5 bases each). The CDR3 sequence is 18 residues long. Trimming removed 0 bases at V and 3 bases at J, with 20 bases between. Germline V gene sequence: CDR1 SGHTS, CDR2 YDEGEE. The CDR3 loop is CASSLAAEAPEGTDTQYF. CDR3 bases: TGTGCCAGCAGCTTGGCGGCTGAGGCGCCCGAGGGGACAGATACGCAGTATTTT.

The genes are TRBV4-2 and TRBJ1-1; D unresolved. CDR3 size: 16 residues. Germline values: CDR1 LGHNA, CDR2 YNFKEQ. Trimming shortened V by 4 bases and J by 0 bases, and 15 bases separated the two germline ends. For the CDR3, the DNA is TGTGCCAGCAGCCTCCTCGGACGGAGTATGAACACTGAAGCTTTCTTT. Amino acids: CASSLLGRSMNTEAFF.

The chain employs TRBV11-2 and TRBJ2-7, with 9 positions matching TRBD1. This CDR3 is built from 14 residues. The ends lost 2 bases at V and 4 bases at J; junction bases unmatched: 3. Germline V gene sequence: CDR1 SGHAT, CDR2 FQNNGV. Here the CDR3 DNA reads TGTGCCAGCAGCTTACCGGGACAGGGATACGAGCAGTACTTC. Its translation is CASSLPGQGYEQYF.

The chain couples TRBV6-6 to TRBJ2-5, with TRBD2 identical over 13 bases. The CDR3 spans 15 residues. Germline CDR1 MNHNY, CDR2 SVGAGI (reference sequence). J gave up 4 bases and V 6 bases, and 5 bases lay outside the gene matches. CDR3 DNA: TGTGCCAGCAGACGGACTAGCGGGAGAGGAGAGACCCAGTACTTC. Translating it yields CASRRTSGRGETQYF.

The gene calls are TRBV19 and TRBJ2-7, with TRBD1 identical over 9 bases. Germline-derived CDR1 and CDR2 are LNHDA and SQIVND (reference sequence). This CDR3 comprises 15 residues. The V gene end was trimmed by 4 bases and the J gene end by 7 bases; junction bases not matched to a gene: 11. Here the CDR3 DNA reads TGTGCCAGTAGTAGTGGACAGGGGAGAGTTGGGGAGCAGTACTTC. It yields the protein CASSSGQGRVGEQYF.

This clone was seen just once. This chain links TRBV6-6 with TRBJ2-3; 7 bases line up with TRBD2. The CDR3 consists of 15 residues. Unmatched junction bases numbered 3, after V lost 2 bases and J lost 1 base. Germline CDR1 and CDR2: MNHNY and SVGAGI (reference sequence). CDR3 in DNA: TGTGCCAGCAGTTACCGGGCGGGAGGCACAGATACGCAGTATTTT. Amino acid sequence: CASSYRAGGTDTQYF.

This clone has a single count. The genes are TRBV6-1 and TRBJ1-1; D unresolved. CDR1 and CDR2 (germline): MNHNS, SASEGT. The CDR3 extends over 14 amino acids. The V and J ends lost 3 bases and 4 bases respectively, with 12 bases between them. This CDR3 is CASSEAGTSTEAFF. In nucleotides, the CDR3 is TGTGCCAGCAGTGAGGCGGGAACTTCCACTGAAGCTTTCTTT.

This chain connects TRBV28 to TRBJ2-1, with 10 bases matching TRBD2. Unmatched junction bases numbered 17, after V lost 6 bases and J lost 0 bases. Germline V CDR1 and CDR2: MDHEN, SYDVKM. This CDR3 region has 20 residues. As DNA, the CDR3 is TGTGCCAGCAGCCCGAGGTCTAGCGGGAGAGGCAGGGTCTCCTACAATGAGCAGTTCTTC. This translates into CASSPRSSGRGRVSYNEQFF.

The chain joins TRBV5-1 to TRBJ2-7, with D possibly matching TRBD2 (5 bases). The CDR3 spans 15 residues. The ends were cut back, 4 bases at V and 2 bases at J, with 16 bases in the middle. CDR1 is SGHRS, CDR2 YFSETQ, per germline. CDR3 loop: CASSPNLARPYEQYF. The CDR3 nucleotides read TGCGCCAGCAGCCCGAATCTAGCACGGCCCTACGAGCAGTACTTC.

In regard to this clone: Other DNA sequences in the sample encode the same CDR3. The chain has TRBV19 and TRBJ1-5; D possibly corresponds to TRBD1 (5 bases). V was cut by 1 base and J by 5 bases, with 9 bases left in between. The CDR3 runs to 14 residues. Germline lookup yields CDR1 LNHDA and CDR2 SQIVND (reference sequence). CDR3: CASSIGGRDQPQHF. For the CDR3, the DNA is TGTGCCAGTAGTATAGGGGGACGAGATCAGCCCCAGCATTTT.

This chain joins TRBV11-2 and TRBJ2-6; TRBD1 matches 8 bases. Germline V gene data show CDR1 as SGHAT and CDR2 as FQNNGV. The CDR3 consists of 18 residues. V shed 4 bases and J 2 bases; nucleotides not matched to a gene: 10. CDR3 loop: CASSSPGQGKAGANVLTF. Here the CDR3 DNA reads TGTGCCAGCAGCTCCCCAGGACAGGGAAAAGCTGGGGCCAACGTCCTGACTTTC.

The gene calls are TRBV15 and TRBJ1-5; no definite D call. The germline CDR1 and CDR2 sequences are LNHNV and YYDKDF (reference sequence). The CDR3 is 10 amino acids. Trimming stripped 4 bases from V and 10 bases from J, with 5 bases between. The chain's CDR3 is CATSTRPQHF. The CDR3 nucleotides are TGTGCCACCAGCACCCGCCCCCAGCATTTT.

The gene calls are TRBV7-9 and TRBJ1-1; D unclear. The germline CDR1 and CDR2 sequences are SEHNR and FQNEAQ (reference sequence). CDR3 length equals 15 residues. Trimming took 4 bases from V and 5 from J, leaving 17 bases between them. CDR3 protein: CASSSPSRWATEAFF. CDR3 sequence (DNA): TGTGCCAGCAGCTCCCCATCCCGTTGGGCGACTGAAGCTTTCTTT.

The chain has TRBV27 and TRBJ2-1, with a tentative D call TRBD2 (5 bases). The CDR3 consists of 12 residues. Germline V gene sequence: CDR1 MNHEY, CDR2 SMNVEV (reference sequence). Trimming stripped 3 bases from V and 7 bases from J, with 7 bases between. The CDR3 spells CASSFGGNEQFF. Written as DNA, the CDR3 is TGTGCCAGCAGTTTTGGCGGGAATGAGCAGTTCTTC.

This clone was seen only once. The chain recombines TRBV10-1 with TRBJ2-7; D unresolved. The CDR3 is 14 amino acids. Germline CDR1 reads WNHNN; CDR2 reads SYGVQD (reference sequence). Trimming took 4 bases from V and 3 from J, leaving 13 bases between them. Here the CDR3 DNA reads TGCGCCAGCAGTGCAAGGGTTTCGGTCTACGAGCAGTACTTC. It specifies CASSARVSVYEQYF.

The chain uses TRBV7-6 and TRBJ1-5; D is ambiguous. The CDR3 has 13 amino acids. With 1 base removed from V and 0 bases from J, the gap between germline ends came to 1 base. The germline V gene encodes CDR1 SGHVS and CDR2 FNYEAQ. This CDR3 is CASSLDSNQPQHF. In DNA, the CDR3 is TGTGCCAGCAGCTTAGATAGCAATCAGCCCCAGCATTTT.

The rearrangement links TRBV18 to TRBJ2-7; 7 nucleotides match TRBD1. J lost 6 bases, V lost 3 bases, and 8 bases had no gene match. Germline V lookup: CDR1 KGHSH, CDR2 LQKENI. The length of the CDR3 is 14 residues. This CDR3 is CASSPGQTFSEQYF. For the CDR3, the DNA is TGTGCCAGCTCACCGGGACAGACGTTCTCCGAGCAGTACTTC.

The V gene is TRBV2, the J gene TRBJ2-7; TRBD1 aligns across 8 bases. V trimming: 7 bases; J trimming: 3 bases; junction bases outside the gene matches: 8. The CDR3 covers 14 residues. The germline V gene encodes CDR1 SNHLY and CDR2 FYNNEI. CDR3 coding DNA: TGTGCCAGCAATGGACAGGGATGGGTCTACGAGCAGTACTTC. Its translation is CASNGQGWVYEQYF.

This rearrangement joins TRBV6-6 to TRBJ1-5; D uncertain. There are 14 residues in the CDR3. Germline V lookup: CDR1 MNHNY, CDR2 SVGAGI (reference sequence). V was trimmed by 4 bases and J by 0 bases, leaving 7 bases between them. DNA for the CDR3: TGTGCCAGCAGTTCGGACGGTAGCAATCAGCCCCAGCATTTT. Amino acid sequence: CASSSDGSNQPQHF.

The chain is built from TRBV27 and TRBJ1-2, with 8 bases matching TRBD1. Per germline, CDR1 MNHEY and CDR2 SMNVEV (reference sequence). Unmatched junction bases numbered 2, after V lost 3 bases and J lost 2 bases. CDR3 size: 14 residues. The CDR3 sequence is CASSFDRGNYGYTF. Here the CDR3 DNA reads TGTGCCAGCAGTTTTGACAGGGGCAACTATGGCTACACCTTC.

The V and J genes are TRBV19 and TRBJ2-1, with 10 positions matching TRBD2. V trimming: 6 bases; J trimming: 3 bases; junction bases outside the gene matches: 8. The CDR3 runs to 16 residues. Germline V lookup: CDR1 LNHDA, CDR2 SQIVND (reference sequence). The CDR3 DNA reads as TGTGCCAGTAGCCTTGGTCTAGCGGGAGTCTACAATGAGCAGTTCTTC. Translated, it gives CASSLGLAGVYNEQFF.

This clone has more than one count but fewer than ten. The chain carries TRBV10-2 and TRBJ1-1, with D possibly being TRBD1 (5 bases). The V gene's germline CDR1 is WSHSY and CDR2 SAAADI. V was shortened by 3 bases and J by 1 base, with 6 bases between the two germline ends. The CDR3 runs 13 residues. Here the CDR3 DNA reads TGCGCCAGCAGTGAAGGACAGAACACTGAAGCTTTCTTT. It codes for CASSEGQNTEAFF.

V and J are TRBV27 and TRBJ2-7; TRBD2 might be the D (6 bases). This CDR3 region has 16 residues. The V end was cut by 5 bases, the J end by 2 bases, with 19 bases between. Germline values: CDR1 MNHEY, CDR2 SMNVEV (reference sequence). CDR3 coding DNA: TGTGCCAGCAGTCCTCTAGCGTTAGTCATAACCTACGAGCAGTACTTC. It translates to CASSPLALVITYEQYF.

This clone was seen only once. The genes are TRBV7-3 and TRBJ2-1; 11 bases are a match to TRBD2. The J segment lost 2 bases and the V segment lost 5 bases, leaving 8 bases of the junction unmatched. This CDR3 comprises 17 residues. In germline, CDR1 is SGHTA, CDR2 FQGTGA. The CDR3 DNA reads TGTGCCAGCAGCCCAAGGGTAGCGGGAGGGCCCTACAATGAGCAGTTCTTC. It yields the protein CASSPRVAGGPYNEQFF.

Remarks on this clone: It is likely a read error, because the conserved phenylalanine at the end of the CDR3 is missing. The gene calls are TRBV7-9 and TRBJ1-1; weak D call: TRBD1 (5 bases). The length of the CDR3 is 13 residues. From germline, CDR1 is SEHNR and CDR2 FQNEAQ (reference sequence). Trimming removed 5 bases at V and 10 bases at J, with 17 bases between. The CDR3 loop is CASSPAGTTSAFL. CDR3 nucleotide sequence: TGTGCCAGCAGCCCGGCCGGGACGACGTCAGCTTTCCTT.